The text below deals with one TCR beta chain. The antigen it recognizes is unknown. No base quality values were provided; no much bigger clone lies one nucleotide off. Genomic DNA was extracted from sorted cells for sequencing of the TCRbeta CDR3 region. The immunoSEQ Assay was used for sequencing of TCRbeta CDR3 regions. TCRdb's version of the immuneACCESS table is confined to in-frame rearrangements and falls short of the full clone set. An unresolved V gene accounts for under half of the shortfall where checked; the remainder is of unknown origin. Here the sample has tens of thousands of clones; nearly 90% occur a single time. In total, the top ten clones hold 11% of the sample. The sample comes from a study of OX40 agonist ivuxolimab in advanced cancers. General notes on the study: Ivuxolimab was a fully human IgG2 agonistic monoclonal antibody targeting the costimulatory receptor OX40 (CD134). Intravenous ivuxolimab was administered to patients every 2 weeks at six dose levels: 0.01, 0.1, 0.3, 1.5, 3 and 10 mg/kg. Of the approximately 50 dose-escalation patients, hepatocellular carcinoma was present in around 20, melanoma in approximately 15, renal cell carcinoma in 9 and head and neck cancer in 9. The dose-escalation cohort was around 83% male with a mean age of about 60 years, ranging from roughly 23 to 90. Prior anti-PD-1, anti-PD-L1 or anti-CTLA-4 therapy was permitted, and 40% to 50% of dose-escalation patients had received checkpoint inhibitors. Partial responses occurred in three dose-escalation patients, of whom one had hepatocellular carcinoma and two had cutaneous melanoma. Peripheral TCRbeta sequencing aimed to test whether ivuxolimab altered TCR sequence diversity and caused clonal T-cell expansion. The paper reports the monotherapy dose-escalation portion (N of about 50 patients) of the phase I ivuxolimab trial. Study-wide conclusions, independent of this receptor: In partial responders in the 0.1-3.0 mg/kg groups, normalized peripheral clonal expansion was found to be among the lowest, especially among CD8+ T cells. After ivuxolimab, CD8+ T cells had more expanded clones than CD4+ T cells on average. The antigen specificity of the peripheral T cells that underwent clonal expansion was not determined. At doses of 0.1 to 3.0 mg/kg, clonal expansion of both CD4+ and CD8+ blood T cells was observed from baseline to week 6. Low levels of normalized T-cell clonal expansion were also shown by some nonresponding patients.

The trial excluded patients who had a history of autoimmune disease or who were on systemic immunosuppression. Peripheral blood for TCR sequencing was collected from all dose cohorts at baseline, on cycle 4 day 1, and on cycle 7 day 1. Samples were obtained from an open-label, multicenter, first-in-human phase I dose-escalation trial of ivuxolimab. Adults with locally advanced or metastatic melanoma, renal cell carcinoma, hepatocellular carcinoma or head and neck squamous cell carcinoma were enrolled in the trial. Before TCR sequencing, CD4+ T cells and CD8+ T cells from peripheral blood were sorted into separate populations. The CDR3, from cysteine to phenylalanine, totals 17 residues. Only the CDR3 portion is preserved as DNA: 51 bases, with reading frame beginning at the first base. Trimming removed 4 bases from V and 7 bases from J; the gene matches leave 11 bases unexplained. CDR1 and CDR2 are read off the germline V gene as SGHRS and YFSETQ.

The clonotype comes from an adult with an advanced solid tumor such as melanoma, head and neck, liver or kidney cancer. The input for sequencing was CD4+ or CD8+ T cells sorted from blood, taken in a trial of the OX40 agonist ivuxolimab. This receptor chain uses TRBV5-1 and TRBJ2-2; 12 middle bases align to TRBD2. The bases read TGCGCCAGCAGCCGAATCCCTAGCGGGGGGGCCAACGGGGAGCTGTTTTTT. Its protein reads: CASSRIPSGGANGELFF.